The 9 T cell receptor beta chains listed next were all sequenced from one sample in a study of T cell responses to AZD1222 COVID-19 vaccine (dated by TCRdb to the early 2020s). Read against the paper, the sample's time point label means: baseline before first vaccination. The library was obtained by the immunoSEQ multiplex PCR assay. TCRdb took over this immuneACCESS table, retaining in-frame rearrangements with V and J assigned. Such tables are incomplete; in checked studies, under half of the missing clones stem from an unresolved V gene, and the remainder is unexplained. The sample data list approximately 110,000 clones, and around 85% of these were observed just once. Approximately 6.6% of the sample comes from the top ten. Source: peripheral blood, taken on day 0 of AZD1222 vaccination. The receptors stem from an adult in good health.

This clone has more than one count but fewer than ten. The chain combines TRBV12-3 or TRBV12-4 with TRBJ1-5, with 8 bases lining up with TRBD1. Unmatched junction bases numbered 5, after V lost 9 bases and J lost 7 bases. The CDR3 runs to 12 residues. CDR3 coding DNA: TGTGCCAGTTCGGACAGGGCCCAGCCCCAGCATTTT. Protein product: CASSDRAQPQHF.

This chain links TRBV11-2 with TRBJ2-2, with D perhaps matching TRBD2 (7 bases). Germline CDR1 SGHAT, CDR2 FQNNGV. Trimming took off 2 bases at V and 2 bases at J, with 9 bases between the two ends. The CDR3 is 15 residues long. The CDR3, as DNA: TGTGCCAGCAGCTTACGGGGGGCTAACACCGGGGAGCTGTTTTTT. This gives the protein CASSLRGANTGELFF.

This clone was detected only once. The CDR3 coding sequence is TGTGCCAGCTCACCAACGGGGTACAATGAGCAGTTCTTC. Protein product: CASSPTGYNEQFF. The V call is TRBV18, the J call TRBJ2-1; D may be TRBD2 (5 bases). Trimming removed 2 bases from V and 4 bases from J, with 6 bases in between. The CDR3 runs to 13 residues. Germline CDR1 KGHSH, CDR2 LQKENI.

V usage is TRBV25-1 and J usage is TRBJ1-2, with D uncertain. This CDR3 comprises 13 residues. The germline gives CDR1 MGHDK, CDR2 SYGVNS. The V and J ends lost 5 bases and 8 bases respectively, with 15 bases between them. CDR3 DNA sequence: TGTGCCAGCAGTCAAAGTGGGCAGCCCGGCTACACCTTC. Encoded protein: CASSQSGQPGYTF.

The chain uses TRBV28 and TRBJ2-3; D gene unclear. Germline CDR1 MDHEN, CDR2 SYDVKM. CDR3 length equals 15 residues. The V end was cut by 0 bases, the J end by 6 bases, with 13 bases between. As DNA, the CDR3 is TGTGCCAGCAGTTTATGGGCGGACCCCCAGGATACGCAGTATTTT. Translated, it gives CASSLWADPQDTQYF.

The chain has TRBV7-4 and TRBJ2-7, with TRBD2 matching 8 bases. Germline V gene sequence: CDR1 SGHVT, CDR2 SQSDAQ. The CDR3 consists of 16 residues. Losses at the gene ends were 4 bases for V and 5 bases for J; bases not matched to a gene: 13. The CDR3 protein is CASSCAGGPRYDEQYF. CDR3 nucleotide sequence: TGTGCCAGCAGCTGCGCGGGGGGCCCGCGTTACGACGAGCAGTACTTC.

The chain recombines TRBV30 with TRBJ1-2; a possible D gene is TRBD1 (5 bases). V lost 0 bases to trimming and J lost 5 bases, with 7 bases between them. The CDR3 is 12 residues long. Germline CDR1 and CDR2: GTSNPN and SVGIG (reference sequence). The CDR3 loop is CAWSVSGYGYTF. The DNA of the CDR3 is TGTGCCTGGAGTGTATCAGGGTATGGCTACACCTTC.

In DNA, the CDR3 is TGTGCCAGCAGCTCCTTCGACAGGCCTAATCAGCCCCAGCATTTT. It specifies CASSSFDRPNQPQHF. This chain uses TRBV7-8 with TRBJ1-5; weak D call: TRBD1 (6 bases). Germline assignment: CDR1 SGHVS and CDR2 FQNEAQ. The CDR3 loop spans 15 amino acids. Trimming took off 4 bases at V and 4 bases at J, with 14 bases between the two ends.

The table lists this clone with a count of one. The DNA for the CDR3 is TGTGCCAGCAGCGCCCAACCGGGTGAAAAACTGTTTTTT. The encoded protein is CASSAQPGEKLFF. The V call is TRBV9, the J call TRBJ1-4; unclear D gene. Germline CDR1 reads SGDLS; CDR2 reads YYNGEE. The CDR3 covers 13 residues. V lost 3 bases and J lost 7, with 10 bases in between.